The 31 T cell receptor beta chains given below trace back to one sample, sequenced in a study of molecular identifiers for immune sequencing clone quantification. One entry per CDR3 protein, called by TCRdb with MiXCR from the PCR reads. This table holds hundreds of thousands of distinct CDR3 sequences, approximately 24% found once. The sequencing sample was made of naive CD8+ T cells from blood, with Jurkat cell RNA spiked in. Regarding subset: FACS-sorted CD8+CD4-CCR7+CD45RA+ naive T cells. All receptors come from a human donor in good health. Some libraries in this study had Jurkat cell RNA spiked in.

Regarding this clonotype: This could be a read error, since a much larger clone is one nucleotide away. The chain couples TRBV6-2 or TRBV6-3 to TRBJ2-7; weak D call: TRBD2 (5 bases). The CDR3 contains 12 residues. Trimming removed 5 bases at V and 5 bases at J, with 10 bases between. CDR1 is MNHEY and CDR2 is SVGEGT in the germline V gene. DNA for the CDR3: TGTGCCAGCAGTGACTACGGCCACGAGCAGTACTTC. Its translation: CASSDYGHEQYF.

This clonotype was counted a few times. The chain uses TRBV10-3 and TRBJ2-1; TRBD1 aligns across 11 bases. Germline CDR1 is ENHRY and CDR2 is SYGVKD. V shed 0 bases, J shed 8 bases, and the junction held 15 bases outside the gene matches. This CDR3 is 19 amino acids long. As DNA, the CDR3 is TGTGCCATCAGTGAGTCTTATGCCGGGACGGGGACAGGGGGTCATGAGCAGTTCTTC. This codes for CAISESYAGTGTGGHEQFF.

This clonotype was counted only a few times. CDR3 amino acids: CASSTTTTVSYNEQFF. CDR3 DNA sequence: TGTGCCAGCAGCACGACAACCACCGTTTCATATAATGAGCAGTTCTTC. The chain joins TRBV27 to TRBJ2-1, with unresolved D. Trimming stripped 6 bases from V and 7 bases from J, with 22 bases between. The germline V gene encodes CDR1 MNHEY and CDR2 SMNVEV (reference sequence). The CDR3 has 16 amino acids.

This clonotype was observed many times. This chain uses TRBV20-1 with TRBJ2-7; possibly TRBD1 for D (5 bases). V gave up 4 bases and J gave up 0 bases, with 10 bases separating them. Germline-derived CDR1 and CDR2 are DFQATT and SNEGSKA (reference sequence). The CDR3 covers 13 residues. CDR3 coding DNA: TGCAGTGCTAAAGAGGACACCTCCTACGAGCAGTACTTC. This codes for CSAKEDTSYEQYF.

This clonotype was picked up many times. The V gene is TRBV7-9, the J gene TRBJ2-3; D gene uncertain. Trimming took 1 base from V and 5 from J, leaving 13 bases between them. The CDR3 has 15 amino acids. Germline V gene data show CDR1 as SEHNR and CDR2 as FQNEAQ (reference sequence). The DNA of the CDR3 is TGTGCCAGCAGCTTAGTGAATCTTAAAGGAGATACGCAGTATTTT. As protein: CASSLVNLKGDTQYF.

This chain joins TRBV19 and TRBJ2-2, with TRBD1 identical over 12 bases. Trimming took 5 bases from V and 5 from J; bases not matched to a gene: 3. The CDR3 has 15 residues. CDR1 and CDR2 from the germline V gene are LNHDA and SQIVND (reference sequence). The CDR3 region has the DNA TGTGCCAGTAGTGCGGGACAGGGGGCGACCGGGGAGCTGTTTTTT. It is translated as CASSAGQGATGELFF.

This clonotype was detected only a few times. The genes are TRBV20-1 and TRBJ2-1; 12 positions match TRBD2. CDR3 length: 18 amino acids. The junction had 12 bases not matched to a gene; V was cut back by 2 bases and J by 4 bases. Germline assignment: CDR1 DFQATT and CDR2 SNEGSKA (reference sequence). The CDR3 region is CSARTTRLAGAVYNEQFF. The CDR3 bases are TGCAGTGCTAGAACCACCCGACTAGCGGGAGCGGTTTACAATGAGCAGTTCTTC.

This clonotype has more than one count but fewer than ten. The chain links TRBV7-7 to TRBJ2-2, with D unclear. The CDR3 consists of 14 residues. Germline CDR1 and CDR2: SSHAT and FNYEAQ (reference sequence). V lost 5 bases, J lost 1 base, and 8 bases lay in between. In DNA, the CDR3 is TGTGCCAGCAGCCCACAGCGGAACACCGGGGAGCTGTTTTTT. Amino acid sequence: CASSPQRNTGELFF.

This clonotype was seen only a few times. V gene TRBV18 combines with J gene TRBJ1-1; D unresolved. The V end lost 1 base, the J end lost 0 bases, and 9 bases lay between the germline ends. Germline V gene lookup returns CDR1 KGHSH and CDR2 LQKENI. This CDR3 spans 15 amino acids. Here the CDR3 reads CASSPLDSMNTEAFF. The DNA for the CDR3 is TGTGCCAGCTCACCACTGGATTCCATGAACACTGAAGCTTTCTTT. The full variable domain, with the rest looked up from reference TRBV18 and TRBJ1-1, is NAGVMQNPRHLVRRRGQEARLRCSPMKGHSHVYWYRQLPEEGLKFMVYLQKENIIDESGMPKERFSAEFPKEGPSILRIQQVVRGDSAAYFCASSPLDSMNTEAFFGQGTRLTVV.

The J gene is TRBJ2-1, the V gene TRBV20-1; 10 bases map to TRBD1. This CDR3 is built from 15 residues. The germline CDR1 and CDR2 sequences are DFQATT and SNEGSKA (reference sequence). The J segment lost 3 bases and the V segment lost 2 bases, leaving 4 bases of the junction unmatched. The CDR3 region is CSARTGTGVYNEQFF. In nucleotides, the CDR3 is TGCAGTGCTAGAACCGGGACAGGGGTCTACAATGAGCAGTTCTTC.

This clonotype was counted only a few times. V and J are TRBV7-7 and TRBJ2-7; D gene uncertain. This CDR3 is 13 amino acids long. The germline V and J ends were trimmed by 5 bases and 3 bases, with 11 bases remaining between them. CDR1 is SSHAT, CDR2 FNYEAQ, per germline (reference sequence). The CDR3 reads CASSPMDDYEQYF. The CDR3, as DNA: TGTGCCAGCAGCCCGATGGATGACTACGAGCAGTACTTC.

The V call is TRBV19, the J call TRBJ2-7, with 12 bases identical to TRBD1. Trimming removed 11 bases from V and 5 bases from J; junction bases left unmatched: 10. The CDR3 totals 14 residues. CDR1 and CDR2 (germline): LNHDA, SQIVND (reference sequence). The CDR3 region is CASSGTGGLHEQYF. CDR3 DNA: TGTGCCTCCTCCGGGACAGGGGGCTTACACGAGCAGTACTTC. The whole variable domain, remainder taken from reference TRBV19 and TRBJ2-7, is DGGITQSPKYLFRKEGQNVTLSCEQNLNHDAMYWYRQDPGQGLRLIYYSQIVNDFQKGDIAEGYSVSREKKESFPLTVTSAQKNPTAFYLCASSGTGGLHEQYFGPGTRLTVT.

The chain links TRBV7-9 to TRBJ1-1, with a tentative D call TRBD1 (6 bases). Germline values: CDR1 SEHNR, CDR2 FQNEAQ (reference sequence). The CDR3 spans 11 residues. The CDR3 protein is CCSGARAEAFF. CDR3 DNA: TGTTGTTCGGGGGCAAGAGCTGAAGCTTTCTTT.

V gene TRBV19 combines with J gene TRBJ1-1, with D hard to call. CDR3 length: 13 amino acids. Trimming took off 7 bases at V and 1 base at J, with 10 bases between the two ends. Per the germline V gene, CDR1 is LNHDA and CDR2 is SQIVND (reference sequence). DNA of the CDR3: TGTGCCAGTATGAGAAGAGAGAACACTGAAGCTTTCTTT. It specifies CASMRRENTEAFF.

This clonotype was observed once. A read error may explain this, as a much larger clone is one base away. This chain links TRBV20-1 with TRBJ2-3, with D unresolved. The CDR3 loop spans 10 amino acids. The V gene lost 7 bases and the J gene lost 7 bases, with 9 bases spanning the gap. From germline, CDR1 is DFQATT and CDR2 SNEGSKA (reference sequence). As DNA, the CDR3 is TGCAGTGAAAGGGAATATACGCAGTATTTT. Encoded protein: CSEREYTQYF.

As for this clonotype: The germline gene is not matched at one end of the junction; a read error may be the cause. The chain has TRBV7-2 and TRBJ1-1; a weak D match, TRBD1 (5 bases). This CDR3 region has 13 residues. Per germline, CDR1 SGHTA and CDR2 FQGNSA. The CDR3 here is CARSWGGVAEAFF. As DNA, the CDR3 is TGTGCCCGCAGCTGGGGGGGGGTGGCTGAAGCTTTCTTT.

This clonotype was counted a few times. The CDR3 here is CASSFQDRLGAEQYF. The CDR3 DNA follows: TGTGCCAGCAGCTTCCAGGACAGGTTGGGCGCCGAGCAGTACTTC. This chain uses TRBV7-9 with TRBJ2-7; 7 nucleotides line up with TRBD1. Losses at the gene ends were 3 bases for V and 6 bases for J; bases not matched to a gene: 11. This CDR3 region has 15 residues. The germline gives CDR1 SEHNR, CDR2 FQNEAQ (reference sequence).

At least ten counts were recorded for this clonotype. V and J are TRBV19 and TRBJ2-7, with D unresolved. This CDR3 comprises 12 residues. Germline CDR1 and CDR2: LNHDA and SQIVND (reference sequence). V lost 5 bases to trimming and J lost 3 bases, with 8 bases between them. The CDR3 DNA reads as TGTGCCAGTAGTCCCTCGAACTACGAGCAGTACTTC. Amino acid sequence: CASSPSNYEQYF.

Many counts were recorded for this clonotype. The chain combines TRBV12-3 or TRBV12-4 with TRBJ2-7; no reliable D call. This CDR3 comprises 12 residues. Trimming removed 5 bases at V and 7 bases at J, with 12 bases between. The CDR3 is CASSLRFWEQYF. Written as DNA, the CDR3 is TGTGCCAGCAGTCTGCGGTTTTGGGAGCAGTACTTC.

The table lists this clonotype with many counts. The chain recombines TRBV5-1 with TRBJ2-7, with 8 bases fitting TRBD1. Losses at the gene ends were 2 bases for V and 4 bases for J; bases not matched to a gene: 8. The CDR3 runs to 15 residues. Germline V gene data show CDR1 as SGHRS and CDR2 as YFSETQ. The CDR3: CASSFSAGGSYEQYF. The CDR3 region has the DNA TGCGCCAGCAGCTTTTCGGCAGGGGGCTCTTACGAGCAGTACTTC.

This clonotype was counted between two and nine times. This chain uses TRBV12-5 with TRBJ2-1; D is ambiguous. Between the trimmed V and J ends, which lost 3 bases and 4 bases, there was a span of 13 bases. The CDR3 contains 15 residues. Germline loops: CDR1 LGHNT, CDR2 FRNRAP. The CDR3 nucleotides are TGTGCTAGTGGTTTCGGCAGTATAGAGTACAATGAGCAGTTCTTC. Translation: CASGFGSIEYNEQFF.

This clonotype was detected a few times. The chain is built from TRBV7-9 and TRBJ2-7; TRBD2 matches 11 bases. V lost 6 bases to trimming and J lost 0 bases; unmatched junction nucleotides: 4. The CDR3 contains 15 residues. Germline lookup yields CDR1 SEHNR and CDR2 FQNEAQ (reference sequence). In DNA form, the CDR3 reads TGTGCCAGCAGGCAAACTAGCGGGAGCTCCTACGAGCAGTACTTC. This sequence encodes CASRQTSGSSYEQYF.

About this clonotype: One end of the junction is discordant with germline, which a read error may explain. The chain joins TRBV4-3 to TRBJ2-5, with unresolved D. Germline V gene sequence: CDR1 LGHNA, CDR2 YSLEER. This CDR3 spans 15 amino acids. The CDR3, as DNA: TGCGCCAGCAGCCAAGATTTTTCCCCCCAAAAGACCCAGTACTTC. Protein sequence: CASSQDFSPQKTQYF.

Turning to this clonotype: Given a much more abundant clone one base away, this may be a read error. V gene TRBV10-2 combines with J gene TRBJ1-1, with no clear D. Deletions cut 5 bases from V and 1 base from J, with 11 bases between. Germline V gene sequence: CDR1 WSHSY, CDR2 SAAADI. The CDR3 is made up of 14 amino acids. In nucleotides, the CDR3 is TGCGCCAGCAGTAGCGCTCGGCAGAACACTGAAGCTTTCTTT. Its translation is CASSSARQNTEAFF.

Comment on this clonotype: This may be a read error: a much more frequent sequence differs by one nucleotide. The chain employs TRBV12-3 or TRBV12-4 and TRBJ2-3; the D gene could be TRBD1 or TRBD2 (6 bases each). Deletions cut 8 bases from V and 4 bases from J, with 13 bases between. CDR3 length: 13 residues. CDR3 DNA: TGTGCCAGCGGCCCTAGGGGGGCAGATACGCAGTATTTT. This sequence encodes CASGPRGADTQYF.

Points on this clonotype: A read error may be the cause here, since a much bigger clone is one base away. The chain recombines TRBV2 with TRBJ2-5, with 9 bases matching TRBD1. The germline CDR1 and CDR2 sequences are SNHLY and FYNNEI. The length of the CDR3 is 14 residues. The J segment lost 2 bases and the V segment lost 7 bases, leaving 5 bases of the junction unmatched. CDR3 DNA sequence: TGTGCCAGCAATTCCGGACAGGGGCAAGAGACCCAGTACTTC. Translated: CASNSGQGQETQYF.

This clonotype was counted ten times or more. The CDR3 nucleotides read TGTGCCAGCAGGTCGAGAGGGGAGGGCCATTCAGATACGCAGTATTTT. Translated: CASRSRGEGHSDTQYF. The V call is TRBV7-6, the J call TRBJ2-3, with 7 positions matching TRBD2. Germline CDR1 and CDR2: SGHVS and FNYEAQ. The CDR3 spans 16 residues. V shed 6 bases, J shed 4 bases, and the junction held 13 bases outside the gene matches.

This clonotype has a count of ten or more. The chain links TRBV3-1 to TRBJ2-5, with a weak D call TRBD2 (6 bases). From germline, CDR1 is LGHDT and CDR2 YNNKEL (reference sequence). V was shortened by 4 bases and J by 0 bases, with 9 bases between the two germline ends. The CDR3 covers 14 residues. The CDR3 protein is CASSRDLDQETQYF. CDR3 bases: TGTGCCAGCAGCCGGGACTTAGACCAAGAGACCCAGTACTTC.

The chain combines TRBV6-5 with TRBJ1-5; D is unclear. Per the germline V gene, CDR1 is MNHEY and CDR2 is SVGAGI. CDR3 length equals 16 residues. V was trimmed by 5 bases and J by 0 bases, leaving 14 bases between them. CDR3 protein: CASSAGGPYSNQPQHF. CDR3 nucleotides: TGTGCCAGCAGTGCAGGTGGGCCTTATAGCAATCAGCCCCAGCATTTT.

About this clonotype: The junction differs from germline at one of its ends, possibly a read error. The CDR3 DNA reads as TGCGCCATCAGTGAGGGAGGAAGAACCTATGGCTACACCTTC. This sequence encodes CAISEGGRTYGYTF. The V gene is TRBV10-2, the J gene TRBJ1-2; D remains unclear. In germline, CDR1 is WSHSY, CDR2 SAAADI. The CDR3 sequence is 14 residues long.

In its sample, this clonotype was seen many times. The chain has TRBV6-2 or TRBV6-3 and TRBJ2-2, with D uncertain. Germline V gives CDR1 MNHEY, CDR2 SVGEGT. The CDR3 consists of 17 residues. The V gene lost 2 bases and the J gene lost 0 bases, with 13 bases spanning the gap. In DNA form, the CDR3 reads TGTGCCAGCAGTTACCCTGACACGTTCGCGAACACCGGGGAGCTGTTTTTT. Its translation: CASSYPDTFANTGELFF.